Below are 4 T cell receptor beta chains sequenced from a single sample in a study of control samples from healthy donors and cancer patients. The method was immunoSEQ multiplex PCR; TCRdb's version includes in-frame clones alone and lacks a portion of them. Among under 80,000 clones listed, roughly 94% were seen once. The sample comprised blood. The origin of the receptors is a woman aged 40 to 50 in good health.

V usage is TRBV27 and J usage is TRBJ2-3; D not resolved. The CDR3 loop spans 14 amino acids. V lost 4 bases, J lost 2 bases, and 10 bases lay in between. Germline V gene lookup returns CDR1 MNHEY and CDR2 SMNVEV (reference sequence). The CDR3 sequence is CASSSQIITDTQYF. In DNA form, the CDR3 reads TGTGCCAGCAGTTCCCAGATAATCACAGATACGCAGTATTTT.

Details on this clone: Sequence at one end of the junction differs from germline and may be a read error. The CDR3 sequence: CASSQGRAGTEAFF. In DNA form, the CDR3 reads TGTGCCAGCAGTCAAGGCAGGGCGGGCACTGAAGCTTTCTTT. The chain has TRBV3-1 (or the pseudogene TRBV3-2) and TRBJ1-1; weak D call: TRBD1 (5 bases). This CDR3 region has 14 residues. The germline V gene has CDR1 LGHDT and CDR2 YNNKEL (reference sequence).

The DNA of the CDR3 is TGTGCCAGCAGCTTAGTAGAGGGATCGGGTCAGCCCCAGCATTTT. Its translation is CASSLVEGSGQPQHF. This chain joins TRBV7-2 and TRBJ1-5; no clear D gene. This CDR3 comprises 15 residues. Germline-derived CDR1 and CDR2 are SGHTA and FQGNSA. Between the trimmed V and J ends, which lost 1 base and 6 bases, there was a span of 13 bases.

This clone was recorded once. J is TRBJ2-7 and V is TRBV2, with no clear D. Germline lookup yields CDR1 SNHLY and CDR2 FYNNEI. The CDR3 sequence is 14 residues long. V lost 2 bases, J lost 2 bases, and 10 bases lay in between. CDR3 residues: CASSEKLYPYEQYF. The CDR3, as DNA: TGTGCCAGCAGTGAAAAGCTATACCCCTACGAGCAGTACTTC.